The 32 T cell receptor beta chains in this list originate from one sample, sequenced in a study of blood T cell repertoires in COVID-19. Profiling relied on immunoSEQ multiplex PCR, and the TCRdb table lists in-frame clones only, not all of them. There are about 190,000 clones in the sample; 65% to 85% occur only once, and 15% to 20% lies in the top ten. Material: peripheral blood. Every receptor here comes from a man aged 55 to 70 with active or convalescent COVID-19.

This chain connects TRBV5-5 to TRBJ1-5; 7 bases are shared with TRBD1. Germline CDR1 reads SGHKS; CDR2 reads YYEKEE (reference sequence). The CDR3 covers 14 residues. The trim removed 7 bases at V and 0 bases at J, leaving 4 bases unmatched. Here the CDR3 reads CASAGTDSNQPQHF. CDR3 DNA sequence: TGTGCCAGCGCCGGGACAGATAGCAATCAGCCCCAGCATTTT.

V and J are TRBV5-1 and TRBJ2-5; weak D call: TRBD1 (6 bases). Germline values: CDR1 SGHRS, CDR2 YFSETQ. The length of the CDR3 is 19 residues. Trimming stripped 4 bases from V and 4 bases from J, with 29 bases between. In nucleotides, the CDR3 is TGCGCCAGCAGCACAACACGGGACACGAGGTACAGGCGTAGAGAGACCCAGTACTTC. It yields the protein CASSTTRDTRYRRRETQYF.

This clone was counted only a few times. This chain connects TRBV30 to TRBJ2-7; TRBD2 agrees at 7 bases. This CDR3 region has 16 residues. Germline CDR1 and CDR2: GTSNPN and SVGIG (reference sequence). V lost 3 bases, J lost 1 base, and 12 bases stayed unmatched. As DNA, the CDR3 is TGTGCCTGGAGGGGACCCGGGCAGGGAGGGTCCTACGAGCAGTACTTC. This encodes CAWRGPGQGGSYEQYF.

V and J are TRBV5-1 and TRBJ1-2, with D possibly matching TRBD1 (5 bases). Germline V gene data show CDR1 as SGHRS and CDR2 as YFSETQ. Trimming shortened V by 0 bases and J by 2 bases, and 11 bases separated the two germline ends. This CDR3 comprises 15 residues. The CDR3 nucleotides read TGCGCCAGCAGCTTGGGGAGACAGCGAAACTATGGCTACACCTTC. As protein: CASSLGRQRNYGYTF.

This clone was detected only once. The J gene is TRBJ1-2, the V gene TRBV7-2; 8 bases match TRBD1. After removal of 1 base from V and 2 bases from J, the junction contained 6 bases not matched to a gene. CDR1 and CDR2 from the germline V gene are SGHTA and FQGNSA. CDR3 length: 16 amino acids. CDR3 residues: CASSLVGTGPNYGYTF. The CDR3 DNA sequence: TGTGCCAGCAGCTTAGTGGGGACAGGCCCCAACTATGGCTACACCTTC.

The CDR3 region has the DNA TGTGCCAGCAGCCAAGCTGGAGCGGGAGAGACCCAGTACTTC. It translates to CASSQAGAGETQYF. The chain carries TRBV4-2 and TRBJ2-5, with D perhaps TRBD2 (6 bases). Germline V gives CDR1 LGHNA, CDR2 YNFKEQ. V lost 1 base and J lost 4, with 10 bases in between. The CDR3 runs to 14 residues.

Written as DNA, the CDR3 is TGTGCCAGTAGTCGTAGCGGGTTTTCAGATACGCAGTATTTT. As protein: CASSRSGFSDTQYF. The rearrangement uses TRBV19 and TRBJ2-3; 7 bases are a match to TRBD2. Germline V gene lookup returns CDR1 LNHDA and CDR2 SQIVND (reference sequence). The CDR3 sequence is 14 residues long. The trim removed 5 bases at V and 4 bases at J, leaving 6 bases unmatched.

The CDR3 DNA reads TGTGCCAGCAGTATCCAGGGACAGCTAGGCTATAGCAATCAGCCCCAGCATTTT. It codes for CASSIQGQLGYSNQPQHF. The chain recombines TRBV27 with TRBJ1-5; 7 positions match TRBD1. Germline assignment: CDR1 MNHEY and CDR2 SMNVEV (reference sequence). With V trimmed by 5 bases and J by 0 bases, 13 bases remained unmatched. This CDR3 contains 18 residues.

Comment on this clone: In the same sample, other DNA sequences code for this CDR3. The chain couples TRBV5-1 to TRBJ2-7; D might be TRBD2 (6 bases). V was cut by 4 bases and J by 0 bases, with 14 bases left in between. Germline lookup yields CDR1 SGHRS and CDR2 YFSETQ. The CDR3 length is 15 residues. The CDR3 DNA reads as TGCGCCAGCAGCCTGAAGGGAGGACTCTCCTACGAGCAGTACTTC. This translates into CASSLKGGLSYEQYF.

The chain has TRBV9 and TRBJ2-7; TRBD2 agrees at 12 bases. Unmatched junction bases numbered 2, after V lost 4 bases and J lost 3 bases. The germline V gene has CDR1 SGDLS and CDR2 YYNGEE. This CDR3 has 14 residues. CDR3 in amino acids: CASSSSGRVYEQYF. CDR3 in DNA: TGTGCCAGCAGCTCTAGCGGGAGGGTCTACGAGCAGTACTTC. Looking up the rest from reference TRBV9 and TRBJ2-7 gives the full variable domain: DSGVTQTPKHLITATGQRVTLRCSPRSGDLSVYWYQQSLDQGLQFLIQYYNGEERAKGNILERFSAQQFPDLHSELNLSSLELGDSALYFCASSSSGRVYEQYFGPGTRLTVT.

The rearrangement joins TRBV5-8 to TRBJ1-2; D gene unclear. The CDR3 sequence is 13 residues long. The V end was cut by 0 bases, the J end by 4 bases, with 7 bases between. In germline, CDR1 is SGHTS, CDR2 YDEGEE. CDR3 nucleotide sequence: TGTGCCAGCAGCTTGGACTCCCGCTATGGCTACACCTTC. Its protein product is CASSLDSRYGYTF.

V gene TRBV12-3 or TRBV12-4 combines with J gene TRBJ1-1; TRBD1 might be the D (6 bases). V was clipped by 7 bases and J by 5 bases, with 14 bases between them. The CDR3 spans 13 residues. The CDR3 DNA is TGTGCCAGCACCTTGGGGGCAGGGACTGAAGCTTTCTTT. Protein product: CASTLGAGTEAFF.

The chain has TRBV28 and TRBJ1-1, with TRBD1 matching 9 bases. This CDR3 contains 15 residues. The junction had 6 bases not matched to a gene; V was cut back by 6 bases and J by 1 base. CDR1 MDHEN and CDR2 SYDVKM come from the germline V gene. The CDR3 region has the DNA TGTGCCAGCAGAACAGGGGGCGCTGAGAACACTGAAGCTTTCTTT. It specifies CASRTGGAENTEAFF.

This clone was seen once. The CDR3 DNA sequence: TGTGCCAGCAGCCCACGAGCGGGAGGGCCTTGGGAGCAGTACTTC. Translation gives CASSPRAGGPWEQYF. V and J are TRBV7-2 and TRBJ2-7; 10 bases are shared with TRBD2. J lost 7 bases, V lost 5 bases, and 11 bases had no gene match. The CDR3 is 15 amino acids. CDR1 and CDR2 from the germline V gene are SGHTA and FQGNSA.

CDR3 amino acids: CASTRRGASGYNEQFF. The CDR3 DNA reads TGTGCCAGCACTCGTCGGGGGGCTAGCGGCTACAATGAGCAGTTCTTC. This chain uses TRBV3-1 (or the pseudogene TRBV3-2) with TRBJ2-1; the D gene is possibly TRBD2 (7 bases). V lost 7 bases, J lost 3 bases, and 19 bases lay in between. There are 16 residues in the CDR3. CDR1 and CDR2 from the germline V gene are LGHDT and YNNKEL (reference sequence).

The gene calls are TRBV6-2 or TRBV6-3 and TRBJ2-2; D may be TRBD1 (5 bases). V was shortened by 2 bases and J by 8 bases, with 12 bases between the two germline ends. The CDR3 is 14 amino acids. Germline assignment: CDR1 MNHEY and CDR2 SVGEGT. The CDR3 is CASSYRRDPGELFF. CDR3 nucleotides: TGTGCCAGCAGTTACCGCAGGGATCCAGGGGAGCTGTTTTTT.

Written as DNA, the CDR3 is TGTGCCAGTAGTTCGATCGCGACAGGGAAGGCTGAGCAGTTCTTC. This translates into CASSSIATGKAEQFF. This sequence joins TRBV19 and TRBJ2-1, with TRBD1 matching over 7 bases. This CDR3 spans 15 amino acids. In germline, CDR1 is LNHDA, CDR2 SQIVND (reference sequence). V shed 5 bases and J 9 bases; nucleotides not matched to a gene: 13.

This clone was detected only once. The same CDR3 arises from other DNA sequences in this sample as well. The gene calls are TRBV28 and TRBJ1-2; 8 positions agree with TRBD1. Germline V CDR1 and CDR2: MDHEN, SYDVKM. This CDR3 has 13 residues. Trimming removed 3 bases from V and 4 bases from J; junction bases left unmatched: 1. CDR3 region: CASSLQGAYGYTF. In DNA form, the CDR3 reads TGTGCCAGCAGTTTGCAGGGGGCCTATGGCTACACCTTC.

This rearrangement joins TRBV6-2 or TRBV6-3 to TRBJ1-3; D is uncertain. The CDR3 is made up of 15 amino acids. Deletions cut 6 bases from V and 0 bases from J, with 12 bases between. Germline-derived CDR1 and CDR2 are MNHEY and SVGEGT. The CDR3 bases are TGTGCCAGCAGCCGACGGACTGCCTCTGGAAACACCATATATTTT. The encoded protein is CASSRRTASGNTIYF.

This chain joins TRBV27 and TRBJ2-2; D remains unclear. Germline assignment: CDR1 MNHEY and CDR2 SMNVEV (reference sequence). Between the trimmed V and J ends, which lost 3 bases and 4 bases, there was a span of 12 bases. The CDR3 length is 15 residues. The DNA for the CDR3 is TGTGCCAGCAGTTTCTCGATCGGTGTCACCGGGGAGCTGTTTTTT. Translating gives CASSFSIGVTGELFF.

V usage is TRBV3-1 (or the pseudogene TRBV3-2) and J usage is TRBJ1-5; D remains ambiguous. The CDR3 runs to 15 residues. Looked up from germline, CDR1 is LGHDT and CDR2 is YNNKEL (reference sequence). V lost 2 bases, J lost 2 bases, and 10 bases lay in between. CDR3 region: CASSQMARGNQPQHF. DNA of the CDR3: TGTGCCAGCAGCCAAATGGCACGGGGCAATCAGCCCCAGCATTTT.

The J gene is TRBJ2-2, the V gene TRBV18, with 7 bases aligning to TRBD2. The CDR3 runs 14 residues. Germline lookup yields CDR1 KGHSH and CDR2 LQKENI. Trimming took 11 bases from V and 6 from J; bases not matched to a gene: 12. The CDR3 protein is CAGAGARNSGELFF. As DNA, the CDR3 is TGTGCCGGGGCGGGAGCCCGAAATTCCGGGGAGCTGTTTTTT.

This clone was recorded only once. This rearrangement joins TRBV11-1 to TRBJ1-1; D remains ambiguous. Trimming removed 5 bases at V and 0 bases at J, with 4 bases between. CDR3 length equals 12 residues. Germline assignment: CDR1 SGHAT and CDR2 FQDESV (reference sequence). CDR3 nucleotide sequence: TGTGCCAGCAGCCCCTTGAACACTGAAGCTTTCTTT. This encodes CASSPLNTEAFF.

The rearrangement joins TRBV6-4 to TRBJ1-2; 8 positions match TRBD1. With 0 bases clipped from V and 8 bases from J, the junction kept 8 bases outside the gene matches. There are 15 residues in the CDR3. Germline lookup yields CDR1 MRHNA and CDR2 SNTAGT. The CDR3 region is CASSDSGTGNSGYTF. The CDR3 nucleotides are TGTGCCAGCAGTGACTCGGGGACAGGAAATTCCGGCTACACCTTC.

The rearrangement joins TRBV10-3 to TRBJ1-4, with 10 positions matching TRBD1. The CDR3 covers 14 residues. From germline, CDR1 is ENHRY and CDR2 SYGVKD. J lost 7 bases, V lost 7 bases, and 6 bases had no gene match. The CDR3 bases are TGTGCCATCAAGGGGGACAGGGGAGGTGAAAAACTGTTTTTT. Amino acid sequence: CAIKGDRGGEKLFF.

The chain links TRBV6-6 to TRBJ2-7; 8 positions agree with TRBD2. V gave up 2 bases and J gave up 4 bases; unmatched junction bases: 7. This CDR3 is 15 amino acids long. CDR1 and CDR2 from the germline V gene are MNHNY and SVGAGI (reference sequence). CDR3 residues: CASSYTGTSRYEQYF. The DNA for the CDR3 is TGTGCCAGCAGTTACACGGGGACTAGTCGGTACGAGCAGTACTTC.

The V and J genes are TRBV29-1 and TRBJ2-2; 7 bases map to TRBD2. CDR3 length equals 16 residues. J gave up 0 bases and V 3 bases, and 7 bases lay outside the gene matches. Germline assignment: CDR1 SQVTM and CDR2 ANQGSEA. The chain's CDR3 is CSVDGGSGANTGELFF. DNA for the CDR3: TGCAGCGTTGACGGGGGGAGCGGTGCGAACACCGGGGAGCTGTTTTTT.

The chain uses TRBV5-4 and TRBJ2-1, with 10 bases fitting TRBD1. The trim removed 5 bases at V and 10 bases at J, leaving 3 bases unmatched. Germline assignment: CDR1 SGHNT and CDR2 YYREEE (reference sequence). There are 12 residues in the CDR3. CDR3 nucleotides: TGTGCCAGCAGATGGGGACAGGGGGAGCAGTTCTTC. It specifies CASRWGQGEQFF.

The rearrangement joins TRBV9 to TRBJ2-7, with a possible D match to TRBD1 (6 bases). CDR3 length: 21 residues. Germline values: CDR1 SGDLS, CDR2 YYNGEE. Trimming removed 4 bases from V and 3 bases from J, with 35 bases in between. The CDR3 protein is CASSTTPPGIFVSLRGYEQYF. CDR3 coding DNA: TGTGCCAGCAGCACCACCCCCCCGGGGATATTCGTATCCCTCAGGGGCTACGAGCAGTACTTC.

This clone was counted once. The V and J genes are TRBV19 and TRBJ1-5, with 7 positions matching TRBD1. The length of the CDR3 is 17 residues. J was trimmed by 2 bases and V by 3 bases; bases with no gene match: 10. The germline V gene has CDR1 LNHDA and CDR2 SQIVND (reference sequence). This CDR3 reads CASSILSGGGGNQPQHF. In DNA, the CDR3 is TGTGCCAGTAGTATCCTCTCAGGGGGAGGAGGCAATCAGCCCCAGCATTTT.

This chain links TRBV7-8 with TRBJ1-2; TRBD1 aligns across 8 bases. CDR3 length: 15 residues. Losses at the gene ends were 5 bases for V and 7 bases for J; bases not matched to a gene: 12. Per germline, CDR1 SGHVS and CDR2 FQNEAQ. The CDR3 is CASSRVQSGGAGYTF. The CDR3 region has the DNA TGTGCCAGCAGCCGAGTACAGTCAGGGGGCGCTGGCTACACCTTC. Full variable domain (missing parts from reference TRBV7-8 and TRBJ1-2): GAGVSQSPRYKVAKRGQDVALRCDPISGHVSLFWYQQALGQGPEFLTYFQNEAQLDKSGLPSDRFFAERPEGSVSTLKIQRTQQEDSAVYLCASSRVQSGGAGYTFGSGTRLTVV.

This sequence joins TRBV25-1 and TRBJ2-1; 8 nucleotides line up with TRBD2. Germline CDR1 is MGHDK and CDR2 is SYGVNS. This CDR3 region has 15 residues. V was pared by 5 bases and J by 2 bases, with 5 bases of the junction left unmatched. Here the CDR3 reads CASSRSGSAYNEQFF. The CDR3 DNA reads as TGTGCCAGCAGTCGAAGCGGGAGTGCCTACAATGAGCAGTTCTTC.